This is a list of T cell receptor beta chains from one sample in a study of blood T cell dynamics during melanoma immunotherapy. Profiled with immunoSEQ multiplex PCR; TCRdb holds only in-frame clones, not every one. Counted here are 6,000 or so clones, approximately 86% occurring once; the ten biggest clones make up approximately 5.1%. Here the sequenced sample was blood, taken from a patient treated with checkpoint blockade. The source is a human donor with melanoma. The CDR3 runs from the conserved cysteine through the conserved F or W. Clone size is given for some rows only: seen once, a few or many times, or a class if the clone is expanded.

abundance	v_gene	j_gene	CDR3aa
NA	TRBV11-2	TRBJ2-3	CASSIPAGIEADTQYF
once	TRBV11-2	TRBJ2-1	CASSNPAGGTRNEQFF
once	TRBV5-4	TRBJ1-2	CASSASQGARGYTF
NA	TRBV10-3	TRBJ2-5	CAISERTGGREETQYF
NA	TRBV28	TRBJ2-7	CASSLNAYEQYF
NA	TRBV9	TRBJ2-3	CASEGLDTQYF
NA	TRBV19	TRBJ2-2	CASRGGRGTGELFF
NA	TRBV28	TRBJ1-2	CASRPPTGGYGYTF
NA	TRBV7-8	TRBJ2-3	CASSLARNTDTQYF
NA	TRBV4-1	TRBJ1-2	CASSQQAYGYTF
NA	TRBV21-1	TRBJ1-3	CASSKEQDDSGNTIYF
NA	TRBV7-2	TRBJ2-7	CASSFRTGSVEQYF
NA	TRBV11-2	TRBJ2-7	CASSTPASSYEQYF
NA	TRBV7-9	TRBJ1-6	CASSSGLGNSYNSPLHF
NA	TRBV5-4	TRBJ1-1	CASSLVFGGEAFF
NA	TRBV5-1	TRBJ2-5	CASSLGQGAREQYF
few	TRBV6-5	TRBJ1-1	CASRWNTEAFF
NA	TRBV9	TRBJ2-2	CASAFGGSMSTGELFF
once	TRBV4-2	TRBJ2-7	CASSQDSGSYEQYF
NA	TRBV11-2	TRBJ2-7	CASSLNGFSYEQYF
NA	TRBV14	TRBJ2-5	CASSLLDREETQYF
NA	TRBV7-2	TRBJ2-1	CASRRELAGFEQFF
NA	TRBV5-1	TRBJ2-3	CASSWGPAGRDTQYF
once	TRBV5-5	TRBJ2-7	CASSLVGRASWQYF
NA	TRBV29-1	TRBJ1-3	CGVGVNSGNTIYF
NA	TRBV7-8	TRBJ2-5	CASSRQRQIQETQYF
NA	TRBV11-2	TRBJ1-2	CASSLGQGQDGYTF
NA	TRBV10-3	TRBJ2-3	CAIRTGLAGGTNTDTQYF
NA	TRBV5-1	TRBJ2-1	CASSLKGMVQGADNEQFF
NA	TRBV5-3	TRBJ1-2	CASSSDQLYGYTF
NA	TRBV10-1	TRBJ1-5	CASSESRQPQHF